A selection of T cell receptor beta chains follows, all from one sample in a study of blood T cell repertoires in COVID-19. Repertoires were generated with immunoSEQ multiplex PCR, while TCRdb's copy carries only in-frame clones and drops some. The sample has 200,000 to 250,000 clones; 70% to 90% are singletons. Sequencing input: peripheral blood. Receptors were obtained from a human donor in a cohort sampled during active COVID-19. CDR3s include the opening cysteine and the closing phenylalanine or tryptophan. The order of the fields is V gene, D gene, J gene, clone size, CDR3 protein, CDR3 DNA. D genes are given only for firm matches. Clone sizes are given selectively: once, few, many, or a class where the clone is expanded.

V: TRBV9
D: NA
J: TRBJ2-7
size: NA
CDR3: CASSVGGSGTSYEQYF
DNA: TGTGCCAGCAGCGTAGGGGGTAGCGGTACTTCCTACGAGCAGTACTTC

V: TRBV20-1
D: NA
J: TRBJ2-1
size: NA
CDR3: CSVRGAIEQFF
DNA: TGCAGTGTTAGGGGGGCCATCGAGCAGTTCTTC

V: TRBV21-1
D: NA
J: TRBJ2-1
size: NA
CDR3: CASSGTRIMRAYNEQFF
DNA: TGTGCCAGCAGCGGGACACGAATCATGCGGGCCTACAATGAGCAGTTCTTC

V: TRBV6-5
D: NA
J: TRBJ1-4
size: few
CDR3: CASGKTGPNEKLFF
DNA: TGTGCCAGCGGAAAGACAGGACCCAATGAAAAACTGTTTTTT

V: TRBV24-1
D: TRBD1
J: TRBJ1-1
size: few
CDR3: CATRDRESTEAFF
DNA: TGTGCCACCAGAGACAGGGAGAGCACTGAAGCTTTCTTT

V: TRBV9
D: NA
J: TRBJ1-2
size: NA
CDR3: CASSLGQSSNYGYTF
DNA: TGTGCCAGCAGCTTAGGACAGTCCTCTAACTATGGCTACACCTTC

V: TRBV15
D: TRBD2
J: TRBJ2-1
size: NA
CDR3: CATSRKTSGRFNEQFF
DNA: TGTGCCACCAGCAGAAAGACTAGCGGGAGGTTCAATGAGCAGTTCTTC

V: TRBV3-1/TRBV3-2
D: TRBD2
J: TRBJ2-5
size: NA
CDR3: CASSRTSGGRGETQYF
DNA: TGTGCCAGCAGCCGGACTAGCGGGGGAAGAGGAGAGACCCAGTACTTC

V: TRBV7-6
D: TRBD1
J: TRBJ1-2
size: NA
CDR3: CASSSQTGDHGYTF
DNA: TGTGCCAGCAGCTCCCAGACAGGGGATCATGGCTACACCTTC

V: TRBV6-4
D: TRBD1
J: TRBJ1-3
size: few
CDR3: CASSVDRVNNGNTIYF
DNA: TGTGCCAGCAGTGTGGACAGGGTAAATAACGGAAACACCATATATTTT

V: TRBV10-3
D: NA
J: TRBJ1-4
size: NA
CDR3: CAISGQAGADNEKLFF
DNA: TGTGCCATCAGTGGCCAGGCGGGGGCGGACAATGAAAAACTGTTTTTT

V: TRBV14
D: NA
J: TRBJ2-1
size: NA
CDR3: CASSQEGGVSYNEQFF
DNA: TGTGCCAGCAGCCAAGAAGGAGGGGTCTCCTACAATGAGCAGTTCTTC

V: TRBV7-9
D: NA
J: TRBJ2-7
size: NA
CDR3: CASRRLEGGEQYF
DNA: TGTGCCAGCCGCCGATTAGAGGGCGGTGAGCAGTACTTC

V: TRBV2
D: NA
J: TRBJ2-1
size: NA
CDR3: CAREVPDSEQFF
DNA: TGTGCCAGGGAAGTACCGGACAGCGAGCAGTTCTTC

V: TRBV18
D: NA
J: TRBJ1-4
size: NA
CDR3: CASSPQSARSEKLFF
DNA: TGTGCCAGCTCACCCCAGAGCGCCCGGAGTGAAAAACTGTTTTTT

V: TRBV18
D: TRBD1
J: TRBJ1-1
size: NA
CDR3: CASSPGTGEATEAFF
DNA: TGTGCCAGCTCCCCAGGGACAGGGGAGGCCACTGAAGCTTTCTTT

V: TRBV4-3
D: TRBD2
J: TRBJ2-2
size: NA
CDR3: CASSQDRGTSIPGELFF
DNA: TGCGCCAGCAGCCAAGATAGAGGGACTAGCATCCCCGGGGAGCTGTTTTTT

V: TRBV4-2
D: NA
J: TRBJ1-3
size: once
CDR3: CASSQQRSWGGSGNTIYF
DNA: TGTGCCAGCAGCCAACAGAGGTCCTGGGGAGGCTCTGGAAACACCATATATTTT

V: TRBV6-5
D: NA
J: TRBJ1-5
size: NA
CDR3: CAVLRGGANQPQHF
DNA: TGTGCCGTCCTCCGAGGAGGGGCGAATCAGCCCCAGCATTTT

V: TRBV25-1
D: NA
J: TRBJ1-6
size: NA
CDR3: CASSEDTDYYNSPLHF
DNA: TGTGCCAGCAGTGAAGATACAGATTACTATAATTCACCCCTCCACTTT

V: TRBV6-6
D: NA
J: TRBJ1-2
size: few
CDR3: CATWQGFNYGYTF
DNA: TGTGCCACCTGGCAGGGGTTTAACTATGGCTACACCTTC

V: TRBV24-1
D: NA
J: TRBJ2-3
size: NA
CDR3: CATSDYTGSTDTQYF
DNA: TGTGCCACCAGTGATTACACAGGGAGCACAGATACGCAGTATTTT

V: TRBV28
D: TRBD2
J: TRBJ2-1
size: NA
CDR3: CASSLTRGASGGNEQFF
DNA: TGTGCCAGCAGTTTAACGAGAGGGGCTAGCGGGGGGAATGAGCAGTTCTTC

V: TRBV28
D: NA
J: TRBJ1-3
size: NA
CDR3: CASSSGDAGNTIYF
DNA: TGTGCCAGCAGTTCAGGGGACGCTGGAAACACCATATATTTT

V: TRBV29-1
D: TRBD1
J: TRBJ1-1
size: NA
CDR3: CSVRTGVNTEAFF
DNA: TGCAGCGTTAGGACAGGGGTGAACACTGAAGCTTTCTTT

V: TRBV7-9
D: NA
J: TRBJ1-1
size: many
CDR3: CASSLAGTTEAFF
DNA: TGTGCCAGCAGCCTGGCAGGGACAACCGAAGCTTTCTTT

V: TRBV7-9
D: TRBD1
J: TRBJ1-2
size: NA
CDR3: CASSLDRGIRGYGYTF
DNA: TGTGCCAGCAGCTTGGACAGGGGAATAAGAGGGTATGGCTACACCTTC

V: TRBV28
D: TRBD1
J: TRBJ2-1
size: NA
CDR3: CASSSGTDYNEQFF
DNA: TGTGCCAGCAGTTCTGGGACAGACTACAATGAGCAGTTCTTC

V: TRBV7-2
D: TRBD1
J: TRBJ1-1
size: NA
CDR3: CASSFRQGRSFF
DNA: TGTGCCAGCAGCTTCCGACAGGGGCGCTCTTTCTTT

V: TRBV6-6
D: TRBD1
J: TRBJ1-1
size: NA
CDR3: CATKRDSLNTEAFF
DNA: TGTGCCACCAAACGGGACAGCTTGAACACTGAAGCTTTCTTT

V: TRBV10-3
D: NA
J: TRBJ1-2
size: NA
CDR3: CAIRKSNRELEYGYTF
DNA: TGTGCCATCAGGAAGTCAAACAGGGAGCTAGAGTATGGCTACACCTTC

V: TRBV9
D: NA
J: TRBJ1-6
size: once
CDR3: CASSLRNSPLHF
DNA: TGTGCCAGCAGCCTGAGGAATTCACCCCTCCACTTT

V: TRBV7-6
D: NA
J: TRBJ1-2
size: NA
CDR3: CASSFLGVTTAGYTF
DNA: TGTGCCAGCAGCTTTCTTGGAGTCACCACTGCGGGCTACACCTTC

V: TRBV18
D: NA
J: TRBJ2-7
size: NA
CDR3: CASSPPGGSYEQYF
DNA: TGTGCCAGCTCACCACCAGGGGGCTCCTACGAGCAGTACTTC

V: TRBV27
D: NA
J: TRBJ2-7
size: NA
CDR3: CASSSRHQASYEQYF
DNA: TGTGCCAGCAGTTCACGACACCAAGCCTCCTACGAGCAGTACTTC

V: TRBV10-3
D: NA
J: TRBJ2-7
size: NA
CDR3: CANGRESYEQYF
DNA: TGTGCCAACGGGAGAGAGTCCTACGAGCAGTACTTC

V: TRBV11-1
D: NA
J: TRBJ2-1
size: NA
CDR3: CASSLGRASYNEQFF
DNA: TGTGCCAGCAGCTTAGGGCGGGCCTCCTACAATGAGCAGTTCTTC

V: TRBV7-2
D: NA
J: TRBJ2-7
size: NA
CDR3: CASSLGPAEGTLEQYF
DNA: TGTGCCAGCAGCTTAGGTCCCGCGGAAGGTACGTTAGAGCAGTACTTC

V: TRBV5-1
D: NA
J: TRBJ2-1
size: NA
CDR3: CASKIQANYNEQFF
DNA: TGCGCCAGCAAGATACAGGCCAACTACAATGAGCAGTTCTTC

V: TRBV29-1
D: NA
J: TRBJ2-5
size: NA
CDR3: CSVDRGVGQETQYF
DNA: TGCAGCGTTGACAGGGGAGTGGGTCAAGAGACCCAGTACTTC

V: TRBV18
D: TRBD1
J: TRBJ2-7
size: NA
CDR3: CASSPGDREGEQYF
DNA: TGTGCCAGCTCACCTGGGGACAGGGAAGGGGAGCAGTACTTC

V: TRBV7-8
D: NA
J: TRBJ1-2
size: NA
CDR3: CASSSPSGTHRGYTF
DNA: TGTGCCAGCAGCTCCCCCAGCGGGACCCATAGGGGCTACACCTTC

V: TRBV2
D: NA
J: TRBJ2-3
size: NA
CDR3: CASISERGTDTQYF
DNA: TGTGCCAGCATCTCCGAACGGGGGACAGATACGCAGTATTTT

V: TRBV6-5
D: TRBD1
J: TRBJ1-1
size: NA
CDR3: CASSYDRGTNTEAFF
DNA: TGTGCCAGCAGTTACGACAGGGGCACGAACACTGAAGCTTTCTTT